These 10 T cell receptor beta chains were sequenced from one sample in a study of blood T cell repertoires in COVID-19. Assay: immunoSEQ multiplex PCR; the TCRdb copy retains only in-frame clones and omits some. The table lists about 270,000 clones, 85% of them singletons. The sequenced sample consisted of peripheral blood. Source of these receptors: a human donor in a cohort sampled during active COVID-19.

This clone was found a few times. The V gene is TRBV12-3 or TRBV12-4, the J gene TRBJ1-1; D not resolved. This CDR3 is built from 13 residues. V dropped 7 bases and J dropped 4 bases, with 13 bases sitting between them. The CDR3 coding sequence is TGTGCCAGCACCTTACTAGTCGTCACTGAAGCTTTCTTT. Its translation is CASTLLVVTEAFF.

For the CDR3, the DNA is TGTGCCAGCTCACCTCCGGCGGGTCCCAATGAGCAGTTCTTC. Its translation: CASSPPAGPNEQFF. This chain joins TRBV18 and TRBJ2-1, with D possibly TRBD2 on 5 matching bases. This CDR3 comprises 14 residues. V lost 3 bases to trimming and J lost 6 bases, with 12 bases between them. The germline V gene has CDR1 KGHSH and CDR2 LQKENI.

The chain carries TRBV18 and TRBJ1-2, with D possibly matching TRBD1 (6 bases). Trimming pared 4 bases from V and 2 bases from J, leaving 8 bases between. Germline-derived CDR1 and CDR2 are KGHSH and LQKENI. The CDR3 has 13 residues. The CDR3 nucleotides are TGTGCCAGCTCACTTCAGGGGAACTATGGCTACACCTTC. It is translated as CASSLQGNYGYTF.

About this clone itself: The junction shows a germline mismatch at one end, possibly a read error. This chain connects TRBV12-5 to TRBJ1-2, with 11 positions matching TRBD1. CDR1 and CDR2 from the germline V gene are LGHNT and FRNRAP. The CDR3 is 13 residues long. Here the CDR3 DNA reads TGTGCTAGTGGCTCTGGGCGGGACAGGGGGTCCGACTTC. Encoded protein: CASGSGRDRGSDF.

The chain has TRBV11-2 and TRBJ1-1; weak D call: TRBD1 (6 bases). Looked up from germline, CDR1 is SGHAT and CDR2 is FQNNGV. CDR3 length: 13 residues. V gave up 3 bases and J gave up 5 bases, with 10 bases separating them. In nucleotides, the CDR3 is TGTGCCAGCAGCTTCGCAGGGACAACTGAAGCTTTCTTT. Protein product: CASSFAGTTEAFF.

The chain is built from TRBV9 and TRBJ1-6; no reliable D call. The CDR3 has 14 amino acids. Germline V gene lookup returns CDR1 SGDLS and CDR2 YYNGEE. With 4 bases removed from V and 10 bases from J, the gap between germline ends came to 15 bases. The CDR3 DNA sequence: TGTGCCAGCAGCCCCTCTTCCGGGGTCTCACCCCTCCACTTT. This encodes CASSPSSGVSPLHF.

The V and J genes are TRBV5-1 and TRBJ2-1; TRBD2 agrees at 8 bases. V gave up 0 bases and J gave up 9 bases; unmatched junction bases: 8. CDR3 size: 15 residues. CDR1 is SGHRS and CDR2 is YFSETQ in the germline V gene. DNA for the CDR3: TGCGCCAGCAGCTTGGAAGGGACTAGTTTAAGTGAGCAGTTCTTC. Protein product: CASSLEGTSLSEQFF.

The chain recombines TRBV16 with TRBJ1-5, with no clear D. Germline V gene data show CDR1 as KGHSY and CDR2 as FQNENV. V was shortened by 3 bases and J by 7 bases, with 4 bases between the two germline ends. This CDR3 comprises 11 residues. The CDR3 here is CASSQGQPQHF. In DNA form, the CDR3 reads TGTGCCAGCAGCCAGGGCCAGCCCCAGCATTTT.

As regards this clone: This CDR3 fails to terminate in the conserved phenylalanine or tryptophan, so it likely reflects a read error. The DNA is left out, because the CDR3 cannot be placed on it with certainty; the CDR3 is given as TCRdb lists it. The gene calls are TRBV2 and TRBJ1-2; TRBD1 is the table's D call and was not checked against the DNA. From germline, CDR1 is SNHLY and CDR2 FYNNEI. The CDR3 comprises 14 residues, both ends counted. The CDR3 is CASTESRGQYPLLI.

This chain connects TRBV3-1 (or the pseudogene TRBV3-2) to TRBJ2-2, with 7 bases that match TRBD2. Trimming at V came to 2 bases and at J to 5 bases, leaving 11 bases not matched to a gene. Germline V gene data show CDR1 as LGHDT and CDR2 as YNNKEL (reference sequence). The CDR3 runs to 17 residues. The chain's CDR3 is CASSQRGRILGTGELFF. CDR3 nucleotide sequence: TGTGCCAGCAGCCAACGCGGGAGAATTCTAGGGACCGGGGAGCTGTTTTTT.